The rows below give T cell receptor beta chains drawn from one sample of a study of vaccination and CD4 T cells after COVID-19. MiXCR, run by TCRdb on the PCR reads, gives a single entry per CDR3 protein. This sample has about 15,000 distinct CDR3 sequences; around 53% occur once, and the top ten carry approximately 8%. No antigen has been assigned to these receptors. The sample taken for sequencing was CD4+ T cells from blood, cultured in vitro. These receptors were taken from a human donor who had recovered from COVID-19. CDR3s include the opening cysteine and the closing phenylalanine or tryptophan. A D gene is named only where the DNA matches it firmly. Size tells how often a clone was seen (once, few, many) or the class of an expanded clone, and some rows leave it out.

j_gene,v_gene,abundance,d_gene,CDR3nt,CDR3aa
TRBJ2-6,TRBV14,NA,NA,TGTGCCAGCAGCCTCCCTGGGGCCAACGTCCTGACTTTC,CASSLPGANVLTF
TRBJ2-7,TRBV19,NA,NA,TGTGCCAGTAGGACGGACCAAACCTCCTACGAGCAGTACTTC,CASRTDQTSYEQYF
TRBJ1-1,TRBV27,few,TRBD1,TGTGCCAGCAGTTTTCTAGACAGGGACACTGAAGCTTTCTTT,CASSFLDRDTEAFF
TRBJ1-2,TRBV10-1,few,NA,TGCGCCAGCAGTGCAGGACCATCCTATGGCTACACCTTC,CASSAGPSYGYTF
TRBJ1-6,TRBV20-1,NA,NA,TGCAGTGCTAGTCCCAGTAGGCAGGGAGTTGATTCACCCCTCCACTTT,CSASPSRQGVDSPLHF
TRBJ2-5,TRBV7-3,few,NA,TGTGCCAGCAGCTTAGGCACTGAGGCCCCCCAGTACTTC,CASSLGTEAPQYF
TRBJ2-1,TRBV7-2,NA,NA,TGTGCCAGCAGCTTAACGACTAACAATGAGCAGTTCTTC,CASSLTTNNEQFF
TRBJ2-5,TRBV2,few,NA,TGTGCCAGCAATTCAGGGGTAGGCGAGACCCAGTACTTC,CASNSGVGETQYF
TRBJ2-7,TRBV20-1,NA,NA,TGCAGTGCTAGAGATCCCTCCGGGGAAGAGCAGTACTTC,CSARDPSGEEQYF
TRBJ1-6,TRBV20-1,NA,NA,TGCAGTGCCCAAGAGGAGGCGGGACCCTTCTCCTATAATTCACCCCTCCACTTT,CSAQEEAGPFSYNSPLHF
TRBJ1-5,TRBV2,NA,NA,TGTGCCAGCATGAGGCGGGAGACTAGCAATCAGCCCCAGCATTTT,CASMRRETSNQPQHF
TRBJ2-2,TRBV20-1,NA,NA,TGCAGTGCTAGACGGGCTCATGGGGGGGAGCTGTTTTTT,CSARRAHGGELFF
TRBJ1-2,TRBV20-1,few,TRBD1,TGCAGTGCTTGGGACAGGGGAGCCGATTATGGCTACACCTTC,CSAWDRGADYGYTF
TRBJ2-1,TRBV6-2/TRBV6-3,few,TRBD1,TGTGCCAGCAGAACAGGACAGGGGGCAGAGCAGTTCTTC,CASRTGQGAEQFF
TRBJ2-7,TRBV20-1,NA,NA,TGCAGTGCTAGTTCGGGACTTGATCAGTACTTC,CSASSGLDQYF
TRBJ1-1,TRBV7-9,few,NA,TGTGCCAGCACCAGGGGCGCAGACACTGAAGCTTTCTTT,CASTRGADTEAFF
TRBJ1-2,TRBV6-1,NA,NA,TGTGCCAGCAACCCCGCGTCGAGCTATGGCTACACCTTC,CASNPASSYGYTF
TRBJ2-1,TRBV15,few,NA,TGTGCCACCAGCAGGGGCCAGGGGATGCCCAGCTCCTACAATGAGCAGTTCTTC,CATSRGQGMPSSYNEQFF
TRBJ2-1,TRBV27,large,TRBD2,TGTGCCAGCAGTTTCAACACTCGCAGCGGGAGGCCGAATGAGCAGTTCTTC,CASSFNTRSGRPNEQFF
TRBJ1-1,TRBV19,NA,NA,TGTGCCAGTAGTATCCGGCGTCGGACTGAAGCTTTCTTT,CASSIRRRTEAFF
TRBJ2-5,TRBV12-3/TRBV12-4,NA,NA,TGTGCCAGCAGTCAGGGAATGGAGGAGACCCAGTACTTC,CASSQGMEETQYF
TRBJ1-3,TRBV19,NA,NA,TGTGCCAGTAAGGACGGACGGTTCTCTGGAAACACCATATATTTT,CASKDGRFSGNTIYF
TRBJ1-2,TRBV28,once,NA,TGTGCCAGCAGCCTAAGGGGAAGCTATGGCTACACCTTC,CASSLRGSYGYTF
TRBJ1-5,TRBV19,few,NA,TGTGCCAGTAGTTCGACCGGGGTGCGTAGCAATCAGCCCCAGCATTTT,CASSSTGVRSNQPQHF
TRBJ2-7,TRBV7-9,NA,NA,TGTGCCAGCAGTGGTGGGACGTACTCCTACGAGCAGTACTTC,CASSGGTYSYEQYF
TRBJ1-5,TRBV7-2,NA,TRBD1,TGTGCCAGCAGCTTAAGAGGACAGGGATACTATAGCAATCAGCCCCAGCATTTT,CASSLRGQGYYSNQPQHF
TRBJ1-1,TRBV7-9,NA,NA,TGTGCCAGCAGCTTTGGGGCTCGTGTCAACACTGAAGCTTTCTTT,CASSFGARVNTEAFF
TRBJ2-7,TRBV6-1,NA,NA,TGTGCCAGCAGTGATGCAGGATCATCCTCCTACGAGCAGTACTTC,CASSDAGSSSYEQYF
TRBJ1-6,TRBV27,few,NA,TGTGCCAGCAGTCCCCAGGGGATCGGGCGTTGGGATTCACCCCTCCACTTT,CASSPQGIGRWDSPLHF
TRBJ2-7,TRBV11-2,NA,TRBD1,TGTGCCAGCAGCTTAACAGGGACAGGGAGCCACGAGCAGTACTTC,CASSLTGTGSHEQYF
TRBJ2-1,TRBV12-3/TRBV12-4,NA,NA,TGTGCCAGCAGTTTAAGCCGGGGGACGCTCGGTGCCAATGAGCAGTTCTTC,CASSLSRGTLGANEQFF
TRBJ2-1,TRBV11-3,NA,TRBD2,TGTGCCAGCAGCTTCGGCGGGAGGGGGTCCTACAATGAGCAGTTCTTC,CASSFGGRGSYNEQFF
TRBJ1-6,TRBV5-1,once,NA,TGCGCCAGCAGCTTGGCCCCGGTCGTCGATTCACCCCTCTACTTT,CASSLAPVVDSPLYF
TRBJ2-5,TRBV2,NA,NA,TGTGCCAGCAGTGGATTGGACCCCCAAGAGACCCAGTACTTC,CASSGLDPQETQYF
TRBJ2-3,TRBV7-9,NA,TRBD1,TGTGCCACCCAATTTACGGGACAGGGGACAGATACGCAGTATTTT,CATQFTGQGTDTQYF
TRBJ1-3,TRBV4-3,NA,NA,TGCGCCAGCAGCCAAGATATGTATCGGGGAAGCTCTGGAAACACCATATATTTT,CASSQDMYRGSSGNTIYF
TRBJ1-5,TRBV20-1,NA,NA,TGCAGTGCTAGAGATGGGGAGGGGCCCCAGCATTTT,CSARDGEGPQHF
TRBJ2-7,TRBV12-3/TRBV12-4,few,TRBD2,TGTGCCAGCAGTTCTCTAGCGGCGGGCTCCTACGAGCAGTACTTC,CASSSLAAGSYEQYF
TRBJ1-5,TRBV24-1,NA,TRBD1,TGTGCCACCAGTGATTCTGGACAGGGACGAGATAGCAATCAGCCCCAGCATTTT,CATSDSGQGRDSNQPQHF
TRBJ2-2,TRBV7-6,NA,TRBD1,TGTGCCAGCAGCTCGATCCTGGGACAGGGGGCTGTGGGGGAGCTGTTTTTT,CASSSILGQGAVGELFF
TRBJ2-3,TRBV10-3,NA,TRBD2,TGTGCCATCAGGGGGGTGGCTAGCGGGAAAAGCACAGATACGCAGTATTTT,CAIRGVASGKSTDTQYF
TRBJ1-6,TRBV18,NA,NA,TGTGCCAGCTCACCGAGGGAAAGAGATTCACCCCTCCACTTT,CASSPRERDSPLHF
TRBJ2-5,TRBV7-2,NA,TRBD2,TGTGCCAGCAGCCTCGGACTAGATTGGAAAGAGACCCAGTACTTC,CASSLGLDWKETQYF
TRBJ2-7,TRBV20-1,NA,NA,TGCAGTGCTAGTTGGGTGGCTAGCAGCCACGAGCAGTACTTC,CSASWVASSHEQYF
TRBJ1-2,TRBV5-1,NA,NA,TGCGCCAGCAGCTTGTCGTTGGCAGGGACGGACTATGGCTACACCTTC,CASSLSLAGTDYGYTF
TRBJ2-7,TRBV20-1,NA,TRBD2,TGCAGTGCTAGAGACCCCGGACTAGCGGGAGTAAACGAGCAGTACTTC,CSARDPGLAGVNEQYF
TRBJ1-6,TRBV4-3,NA,NA,TGCGCCAGCAGCCAAGGAGGGAAGGATTCACCCCTCCACTTT,CASSQGGKDSPLHF
TRBJ2-3,TRBV1,NA,NA,TGCACCAGCAGCCTCCCCCCAGGACTAGCGGGAAGGACACCAAGCACAGATACGCAGTATTTT,CTSSLPPGLAGRTPSTDTQYF
TRBJ1-2,TRBV19,large,NA,TGTGCCAGTAGTATAGATTTGGAGGGGTACGGCTACACCTTC,CASSIDLEGYGYTF
TRBJ1-1,TRBV11-3,NA,NA,TGTGCCAGCCGAAGGGAGGGCACCCGGAACACTGAAGCTTTCTTT,CASRREGTRNTEAFF
TRBJ2-2,TRBV5-8,NA,NA,TGTGCCAGCAGCTTGCGACAGCCCGGGGAGCTGTTTTTT,CASSLRQPGELFF
TRBJ1-2,TRBV21-1,NA,NA,TGTGCCAGCAGCCAACGGACCGCACTGGGCCTTTCTAACTATGGCTACACCTTC,CASSQRTALGLSNYGYTF
TRBJ2-5,TRBV7-8,NA,TRBD2,TGTGCCAGCAGCCTAGTACCACTAGCGGGAGGGGAGACCCAGTACTTC,CASSLVPLAGGETQYF